This T cell receptor (beta chain) was captured in a study of cytomegalovirus exposure and HLA in healthy donors. Findings of the study overall: In a later analysis, 17,000 or so TCR beta sequences were associated with HLA alleles at 0.05 false discovery rate. Reportedly, TCR beta sequences accurately predicted HLA-A and HLA-B alleles in most subjects. A later analysis found TCR association rates differed by HLA locus, highest for DRB1 and lowest for HLA-C.

The CDR3 runs to 14 residues. CDR1 is SGHTA, CDR2 FQGNSA, per germline. The V and J ends lost 11 bases and 2 bases, in that order; junction bases with no gene match: 7. This clone was detected a few times. The target antigen is unknown. A multiplex PCR was run with 60 Vbeta primers and 13 Jbeta primers. Clones were sequenced by immunoSEQ multiplex PCR, and TCRdb holds only the in-frame ones, with some missing. The table has roughly 100,000 clones, around 79% seen once; the top ten hold about 1.9%. The origin of this receptor is a middle-aged woman in good health and CMV-seronegative. The V call is TRBV7-2, the J call TRBJ2-1; TRBD2 aligns across 9 bases. Material for sequencing was PBMCs. For the CDR3, the DNA is TGTGCCTGCAAGCGGGGGGACCCCTACAATGAGCAGTTCTTC. It translates to CACKRGDPYNEQFF.